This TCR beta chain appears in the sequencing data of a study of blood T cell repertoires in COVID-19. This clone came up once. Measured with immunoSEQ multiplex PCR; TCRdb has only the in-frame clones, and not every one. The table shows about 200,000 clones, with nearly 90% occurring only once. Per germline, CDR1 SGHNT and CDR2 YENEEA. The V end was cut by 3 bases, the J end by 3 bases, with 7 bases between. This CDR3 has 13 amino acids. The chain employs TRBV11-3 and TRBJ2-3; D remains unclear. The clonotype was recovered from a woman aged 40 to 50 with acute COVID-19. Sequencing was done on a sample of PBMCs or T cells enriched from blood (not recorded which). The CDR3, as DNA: TGTGCCAGCAGCTTGGGCAGGACAGATACGCAGTATTTT. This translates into CASSLGRTDTQYF.